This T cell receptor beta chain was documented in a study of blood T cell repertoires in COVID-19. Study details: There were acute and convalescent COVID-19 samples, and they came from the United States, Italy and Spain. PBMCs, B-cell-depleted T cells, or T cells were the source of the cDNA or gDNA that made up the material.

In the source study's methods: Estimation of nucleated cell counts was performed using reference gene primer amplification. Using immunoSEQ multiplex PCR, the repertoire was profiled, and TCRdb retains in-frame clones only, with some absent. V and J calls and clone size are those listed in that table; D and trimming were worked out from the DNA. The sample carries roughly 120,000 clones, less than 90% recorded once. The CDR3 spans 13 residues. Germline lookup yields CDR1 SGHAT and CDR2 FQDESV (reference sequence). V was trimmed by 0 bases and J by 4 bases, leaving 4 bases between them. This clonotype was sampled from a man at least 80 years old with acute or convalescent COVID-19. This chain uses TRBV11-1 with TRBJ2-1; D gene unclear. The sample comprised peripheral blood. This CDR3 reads CASSLALYNEQFF. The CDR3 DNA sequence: TGTGCCAGCAGCTTAGCCTTATACAATGAGCAGTTCTTC.